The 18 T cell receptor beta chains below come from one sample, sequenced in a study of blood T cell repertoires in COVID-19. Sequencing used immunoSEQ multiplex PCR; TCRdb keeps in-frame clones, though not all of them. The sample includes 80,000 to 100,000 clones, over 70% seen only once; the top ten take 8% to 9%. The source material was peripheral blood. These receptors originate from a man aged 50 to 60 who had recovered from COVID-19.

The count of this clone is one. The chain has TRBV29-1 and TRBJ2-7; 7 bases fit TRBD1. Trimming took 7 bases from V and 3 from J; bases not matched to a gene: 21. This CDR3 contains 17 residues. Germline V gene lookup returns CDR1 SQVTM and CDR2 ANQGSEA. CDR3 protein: CSATGTDNDPSVYEQYF. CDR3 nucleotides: TGCAGCGCTACCGGGACAGACAATGACCCGTCGGTCTACGAGCAGTACTTC.

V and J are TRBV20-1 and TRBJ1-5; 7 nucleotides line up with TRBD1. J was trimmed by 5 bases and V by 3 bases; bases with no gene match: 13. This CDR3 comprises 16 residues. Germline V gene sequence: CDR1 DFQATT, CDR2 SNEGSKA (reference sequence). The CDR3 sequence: CSASPLRQGIYQPQHF. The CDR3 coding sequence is TGCAGTGCTAGTCCGTTAAGACAGGGTATCTATCAGCCCCAGCATTTT.

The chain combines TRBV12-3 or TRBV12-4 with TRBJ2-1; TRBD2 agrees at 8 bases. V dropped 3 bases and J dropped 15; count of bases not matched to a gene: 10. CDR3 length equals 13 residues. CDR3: CASSFGVAGPPFF. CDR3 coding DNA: TGTGCCAGCAGTTTTGGGGTAGCGGGACCTCCGTTCTTC.

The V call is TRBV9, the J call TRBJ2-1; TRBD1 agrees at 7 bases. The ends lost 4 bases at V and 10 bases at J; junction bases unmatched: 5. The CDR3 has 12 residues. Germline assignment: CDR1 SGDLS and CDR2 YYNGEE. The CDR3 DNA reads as TGTGCCAGCAGCTCCGACAGGGTCGAGCAGTTCTTC. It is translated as CASSSDRVEQFF.

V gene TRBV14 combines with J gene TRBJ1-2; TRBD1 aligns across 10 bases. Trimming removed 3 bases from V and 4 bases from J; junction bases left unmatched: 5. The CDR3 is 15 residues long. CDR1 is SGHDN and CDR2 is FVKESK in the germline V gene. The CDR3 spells CASSQAGTGVYGYTF. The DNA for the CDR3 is TGTGCCAGCAGCCAGGCCGGGACAGGGGTCTATGGCTACACCTTC. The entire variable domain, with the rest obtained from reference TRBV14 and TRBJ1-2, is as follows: EAGVTQFPSHSVIEKGQTVTLRCDPISGHDNLYWYRRVMGKEIKFLLHFVKESKQDESGMPNNRFLAERTGGTYSTLKVQPAELEDSGVYFCASSQAGTGVYGYTFGSGTRLTVV.

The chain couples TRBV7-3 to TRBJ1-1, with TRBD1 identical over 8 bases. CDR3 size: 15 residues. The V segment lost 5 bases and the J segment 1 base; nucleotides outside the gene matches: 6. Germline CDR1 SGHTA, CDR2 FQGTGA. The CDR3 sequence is CASSLSTGANTEAFF. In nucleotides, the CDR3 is TGTGCCAGCAGCCTGTCGACAGGGGCGAACACTGAAGCTTTCTTT. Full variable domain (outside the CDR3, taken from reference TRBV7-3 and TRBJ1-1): GAGVSQTPSNKVTEKGKYVELRCDPISGHTALYWYRQSLGQGPEFLIYFQGTGAADDSGLPNDRFFAVRPEGSVSTLKIQRTERGDSAVYLCASSLSTGANTEAFFGQGTRLTVV.

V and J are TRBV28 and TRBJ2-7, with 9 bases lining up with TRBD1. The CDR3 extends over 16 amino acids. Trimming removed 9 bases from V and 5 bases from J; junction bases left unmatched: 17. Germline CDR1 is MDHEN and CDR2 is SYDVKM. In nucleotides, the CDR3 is TGTGCCAGACTCGTGGGATCCGGGACAGGGACCCACGAGCAGTACTTC. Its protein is CARLVGSGTGTHEQYF.

The CDR3 loop is CASSRGSLDNEQFF. CDR3 DNA sequence: TGCGCCAGCAGCCGCGGATCGCTCGACAATGAGCAGTTCTTC. The J gene is TRBJ2-1, the V gene TRBV10-1; no clear D. Germline CDR1 WNHNN, CDR2 SYGVQD (reference sequence). The CDR3 extends over 14 amino acids. Trimming pared 6 bases from V and 5 bases from J, leaving 14 bases between.

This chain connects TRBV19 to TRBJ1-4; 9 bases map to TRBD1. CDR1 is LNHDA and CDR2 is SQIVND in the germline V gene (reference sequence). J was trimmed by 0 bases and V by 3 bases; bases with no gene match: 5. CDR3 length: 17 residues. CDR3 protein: CASSIRTGAATNEKLFF. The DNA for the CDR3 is TGTGCCAGTAGTATCCGGACAGGGGCGGCAACTAATGAAAAACTGTTTTTT.

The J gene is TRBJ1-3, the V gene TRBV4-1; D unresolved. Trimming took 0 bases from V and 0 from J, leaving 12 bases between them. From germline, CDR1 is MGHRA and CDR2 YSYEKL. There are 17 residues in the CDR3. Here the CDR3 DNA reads TGCGCCAGCAGCCAAGATCTAACCGGTTACTCTGGAAACACCATATATTTT. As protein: CASSQDLTGYSGNTIYF.

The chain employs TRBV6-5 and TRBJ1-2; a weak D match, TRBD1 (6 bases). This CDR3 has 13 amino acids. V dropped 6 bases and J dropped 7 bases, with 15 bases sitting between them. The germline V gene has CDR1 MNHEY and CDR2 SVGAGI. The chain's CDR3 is CASSDSGEFGYTF. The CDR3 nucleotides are TGTGCCAGCAGCGACTCAGGGGAATTTGGCTACACCTTC.

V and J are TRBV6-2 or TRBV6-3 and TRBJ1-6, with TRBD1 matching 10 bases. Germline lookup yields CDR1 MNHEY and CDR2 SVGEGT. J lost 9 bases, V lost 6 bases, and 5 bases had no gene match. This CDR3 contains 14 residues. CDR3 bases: TGTGCCAGCAGCACCGGGACAGGGGCTTCACCCCTCCACTTT. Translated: CASSTGTGASPLHF.

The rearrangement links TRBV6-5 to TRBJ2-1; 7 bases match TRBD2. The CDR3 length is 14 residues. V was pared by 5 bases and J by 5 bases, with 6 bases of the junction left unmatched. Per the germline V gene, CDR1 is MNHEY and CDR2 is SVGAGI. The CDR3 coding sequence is TGTGCCAGCAGTCCGGGACTAACCAACAATGAGCAGTTCTTC. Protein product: CASSPGLTNNEQFF.

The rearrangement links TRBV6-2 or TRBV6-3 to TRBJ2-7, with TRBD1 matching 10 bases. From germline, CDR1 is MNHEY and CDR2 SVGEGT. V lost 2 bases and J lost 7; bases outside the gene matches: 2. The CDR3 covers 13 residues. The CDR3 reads CASSYLGQGEQYF. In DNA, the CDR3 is TGTGCCAGCAGTTACCTGGGACAGGGGGAGCAGTACTTC.

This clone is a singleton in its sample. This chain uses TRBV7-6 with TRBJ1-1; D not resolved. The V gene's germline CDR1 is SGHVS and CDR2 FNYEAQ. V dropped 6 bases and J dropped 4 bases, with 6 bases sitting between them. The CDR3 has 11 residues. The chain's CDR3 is CASSRFTEAFF. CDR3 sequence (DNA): TGTGCCAGCAGTCGTTTCACTGAAGCTTTCTTT. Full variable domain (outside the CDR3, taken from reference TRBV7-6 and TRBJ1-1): GAGVSQSPRYKVTKRGQDVALRCDPISGHVSLYWYRQALGQGPEFLTYFNYEAQQDKSGLPNDRFSAERPEGSISTLTIQRTEQRDSAMYRCASSRFTEAFFGQGTRLTVV.

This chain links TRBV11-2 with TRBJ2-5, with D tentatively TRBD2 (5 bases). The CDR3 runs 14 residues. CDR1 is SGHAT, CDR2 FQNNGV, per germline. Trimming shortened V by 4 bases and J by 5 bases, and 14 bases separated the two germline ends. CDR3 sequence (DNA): TGTGCCAGCAGCTCCGTTGGACTGTTGGAGACCCAGTACTTC. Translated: CASSSVGLLETQYF.

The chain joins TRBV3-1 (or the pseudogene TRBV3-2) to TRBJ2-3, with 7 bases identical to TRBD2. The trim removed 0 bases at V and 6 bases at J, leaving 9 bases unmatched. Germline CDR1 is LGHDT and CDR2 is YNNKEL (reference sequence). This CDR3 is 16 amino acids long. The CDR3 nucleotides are TGTGCCAGCAGCCAAGATTTGGCGGGAGTCACGGATACGCAGTATTTT. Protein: CASSQDLAGVTDTQYF.

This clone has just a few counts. The CDR3 sequence is CASSFAGYVNTEAFF. CDR3 coding DNA: TGTGCCAGCAGCTTCGCAGGTTATGTAAACACTGAAGCTTTCTTT. The gene calls are TRBV7-9 and TRBJ1-1; D not certain. Trimming pared 3 bases from V and 2 bases from J, leaving 13 bases between. The length of the CDR3 is 15 residues. Germline lookup yields CDR1 SEHNR and CDR2 FQNEAQ (reference sequence).